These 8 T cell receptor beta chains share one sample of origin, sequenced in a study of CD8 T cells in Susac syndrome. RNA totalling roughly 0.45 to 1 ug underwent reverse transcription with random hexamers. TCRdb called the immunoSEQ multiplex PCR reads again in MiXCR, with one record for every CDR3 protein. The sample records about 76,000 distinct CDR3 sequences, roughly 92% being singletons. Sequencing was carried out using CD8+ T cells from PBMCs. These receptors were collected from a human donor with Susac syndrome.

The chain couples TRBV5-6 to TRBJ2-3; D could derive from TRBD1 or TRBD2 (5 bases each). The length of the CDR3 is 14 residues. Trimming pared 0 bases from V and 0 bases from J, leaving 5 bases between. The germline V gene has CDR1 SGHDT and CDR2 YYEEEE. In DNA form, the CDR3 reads TGTGCCAGCAGCTTGGGGGGGAGCACAGATACGCAGTATTTT. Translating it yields CASSLGGSTDTQYF.

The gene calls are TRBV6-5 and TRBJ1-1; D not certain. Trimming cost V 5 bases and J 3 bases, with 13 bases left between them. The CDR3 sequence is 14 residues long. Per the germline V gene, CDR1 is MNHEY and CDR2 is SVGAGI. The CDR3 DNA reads TGTGCCAGCAGTGACCTTTCGGCGGACACTGAAGCTTTCTTT. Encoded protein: CASSDLSADTEAFF.

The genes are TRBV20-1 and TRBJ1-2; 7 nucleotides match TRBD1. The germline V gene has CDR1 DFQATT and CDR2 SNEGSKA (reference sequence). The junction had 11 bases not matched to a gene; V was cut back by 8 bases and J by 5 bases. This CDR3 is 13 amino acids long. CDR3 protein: CSPGVAGGYGYTF. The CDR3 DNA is TGCAGTCCAGGAGTAGCAGGGGGGTATGGCTACACCTTC.

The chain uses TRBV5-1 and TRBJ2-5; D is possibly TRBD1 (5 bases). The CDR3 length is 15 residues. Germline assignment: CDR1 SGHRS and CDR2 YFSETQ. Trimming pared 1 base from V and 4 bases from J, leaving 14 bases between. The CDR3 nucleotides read TGCGCCAGCAGCTTGACAGGAATCCTGGCAGAGACCCAGTACTTC. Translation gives CASSLTGILAETQYF.

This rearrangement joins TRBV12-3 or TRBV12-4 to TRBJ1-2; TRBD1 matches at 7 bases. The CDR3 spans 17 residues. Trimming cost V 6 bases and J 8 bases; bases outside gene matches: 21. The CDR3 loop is CASSSRGQKSVFWGYTF. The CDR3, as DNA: TGTGCCAGCAGCTCTCGGGGACAGAAAAGCGTTTTCTGGGGCTACACCTTC.

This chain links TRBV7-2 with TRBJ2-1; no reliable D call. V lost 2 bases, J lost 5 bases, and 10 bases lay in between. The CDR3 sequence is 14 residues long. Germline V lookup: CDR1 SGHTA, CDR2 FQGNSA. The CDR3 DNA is TGTGCCAGCAGCTTAATTGGGTTAAACAATGAGCAGTTCTTC. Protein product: CASSLIGLNNEQFF.

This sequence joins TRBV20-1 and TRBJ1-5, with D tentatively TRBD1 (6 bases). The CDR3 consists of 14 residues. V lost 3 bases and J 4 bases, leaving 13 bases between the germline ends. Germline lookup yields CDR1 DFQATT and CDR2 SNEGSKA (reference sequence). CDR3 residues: CSASSGVWNQPQHF. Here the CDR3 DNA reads TGCAGTGCTAGCTCAGGGGTTTGGAATCAGCCCCAGCATTTT.

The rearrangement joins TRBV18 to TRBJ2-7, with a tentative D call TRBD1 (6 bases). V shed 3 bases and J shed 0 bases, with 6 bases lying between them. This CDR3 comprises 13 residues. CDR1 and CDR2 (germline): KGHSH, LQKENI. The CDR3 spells CASSPDSSYEQYF. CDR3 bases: TGTGCCAGCTCACCGGACAGCTCCTACGAGCAGTACTTC.